The present entry profiles one TCR beta chain with its context. This sample was included in a study of blood T cell repertoires in COVID-19. Looking at the study overall: From T cells, B-cell-depleted T cells, or PBMCs came the material, which was cDNA or gDNA.

Here immunoSEQ multiplex PCR was the method, and the copy in TCRdb shows in-frame clones only, minus some. Of 300,000 or so clones listed, around nine tenths are singletons. Losses at the gene ends were 3 bases for V and 7 bases for J; bases not matched to a gene: 6. Germline-derived CDR1 and CDR2 are LGHNA and YNFKEQ. The CDR3 is made up of 16 amino acids. Across about two dozen US areas, participants ranged in age from roughly 18 to 89 years. Which cohort a participant joined came from the clinical history participants gave. The genes are TRBV4-2 and TRBJ2-1; 13 positions match TRBD2. The sample comprised PBMCs or T cells enriched from blood (not recorded which). The sequence derives from a woman aged 25 to 39 who had recovered from COVID-19. Written as DNA, the CDR3 is TGTGCCAGCAGCCAGATACTAGCGGGGGGGCCTAATGAGCAGTTCTTC. Translated, it gives CASSQILAGGPNEQFF.